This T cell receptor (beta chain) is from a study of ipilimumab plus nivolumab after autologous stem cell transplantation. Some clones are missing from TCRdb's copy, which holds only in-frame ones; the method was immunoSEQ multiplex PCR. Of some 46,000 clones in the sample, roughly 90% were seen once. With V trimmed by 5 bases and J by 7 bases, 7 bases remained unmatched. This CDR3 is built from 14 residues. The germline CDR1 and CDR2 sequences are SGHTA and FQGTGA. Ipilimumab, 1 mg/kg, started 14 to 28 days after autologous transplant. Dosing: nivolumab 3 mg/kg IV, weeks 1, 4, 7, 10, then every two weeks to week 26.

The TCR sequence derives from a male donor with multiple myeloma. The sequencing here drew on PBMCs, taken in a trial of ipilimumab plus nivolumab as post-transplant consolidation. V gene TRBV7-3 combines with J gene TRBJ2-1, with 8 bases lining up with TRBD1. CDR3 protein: CASSPGQGINEQFF. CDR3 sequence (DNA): TGTGCCAGCAGCCCAGGACAGGGTATTAATGAGCAGTTCTTC.